In its sample, the clone carrying this T cell receptor beta chain ranks as medium-sized. What it binds is unknown. Sequencing used immunoSEQ multiplex PCR; TCRdb keeps in-frame clones, though not all of them. Here the sample spans roughly 30,000 clones, less than 90% being singletons. After removal of 5 bases from V and 1 base from J, the junction contained 2 bases not matched to a gene. This CDR3 spans 14 amino acids. Germline CDR1 MRHNA, CDR2 SNTAGT. The data originate from a study of OX40 agonist ivuxolimab in advanced cancers. Study as a whole: The treatment was a fully human IgG2 OX40 agonist, ivuxolimab. Findings and limits, study-wide: Certain nonresponding patients likewise had low normalized T-cell clonal expansion. Dose levels from 0.1 to 3.0 mg/kg saw CD4+ and CD8+ blood T cells expand clonally by week 6.

The investigators sampled blood at baseline, at cycle 4 day 1, and at cycle 7 day 1. The receptor comes from an adult with an advanced solid tumor such as melanoma, head and neck, liver or kidney cancer. The sequenced sample was CD4+ or CD8+ T cells sorted from blood, obtained in a trial of the OX40 agonist ivuxolimab. The chain has TRBV6-4 and TRBJ2-3; TRBD1 aligns across 8 bases. This CDR3 is CASSPTGGTDTQYF. CDR3 sequence (DNA): TGTGCCAGCAGTCCGACAGGGGGCACAGATACGCAGTATTTT.